Sequencing of this TCR beta chain was carried out in a study of cytomegalovirus exposure and HLA in healthy donors. Looking at the study overall: An earlier analysis identified 120 million or so unique TCR beta sequences in about 200 million T cells. Study conclusions and caveats: In an earlier analysis, about 87% or about 30%: the productive usage of most TCR beta V segments. The majority of CMV-associated TCR beta chains were reported as apparently HLA-restricted in a later analysis. Sequencing probably produced one cluster of sequence variants that were highly shared.

This CDR3 is built from 14 residues. The J segment lost 5 bases and the V segment lost 4 bases, leaving 3 bases of the junction unmatched. The germline V gene has CDR1 SEHNR and CDR2 FQNEAQ (reference sequence). As to this clone: As yet, its antigen is unknown.

The PCR had 60 Vbeta and 13 Jbeta primers. Some clones are missing from TCRdb's copy, which holds only in-frame ones; the method was immunoSEQ multiplex PCR. The sample includes about 110,000 clones, about 73% of them seen just once. The receptor's source is a young woman in good health and CMV-seronegative. Sequencing was done on a sample of PBMCs. The chain couples TRBV7-9 to TRBJ1-4; 8 bases align to TRBD1. The CDR3 bases are TGTGCCAGCAGCTCGGACAGGGCGAATGAAAAACTGTTTTTT. Translating gives CASSSDRANEKLFF.